The sequence of this T cell receptor beta chain was determined in a study of preoperative IRX-2 immunotherapy in early breast cancer. This clone was recorded a few times. Clones were sequenced by immunoSEQ multiplex PCR, and TCRdb holds only the in-frame ones, with some missing. Of over 20,000 clones listed, roughly four fifths were seen once; the top ten hold 1% to 1.5%. CDR3 length: 14 residues. Germline CDR1 LNHDA, CDR2 SQIVND (reference sequence). The V and J ends lost 1 base and 6 bases respectively, with 10 bases between them. Treatment: preoperative locoregional IRX-2 cytokine immunotherapy. Patients received preoperative, locoregional IRX-2 cytokine immunotherapy in a phase Ib study.

The clonotype was recovered from a human donor with breast cancer. Sequencing was performed on lymph node tissue, taken after IRX-2 immunotherapy. The V and J genes are TRBV19 and TRBJ2-1; a possible D gene is TRBD1 (6 bases). The CDR3, as DNA: TGTGCCAGTAGTATAGGGACAGTCCGCAATGAGCAGTTCTTC. The encoded protein is CASSIGTVRNEQFF.